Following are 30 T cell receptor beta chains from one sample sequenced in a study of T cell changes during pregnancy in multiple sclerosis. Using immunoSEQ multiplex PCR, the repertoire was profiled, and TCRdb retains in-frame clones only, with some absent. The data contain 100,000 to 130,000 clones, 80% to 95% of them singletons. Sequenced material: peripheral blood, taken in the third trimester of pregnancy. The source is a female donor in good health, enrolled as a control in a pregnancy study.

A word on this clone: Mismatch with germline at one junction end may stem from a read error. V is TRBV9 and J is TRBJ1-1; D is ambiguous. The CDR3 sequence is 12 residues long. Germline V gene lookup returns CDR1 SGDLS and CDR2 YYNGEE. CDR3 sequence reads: CVSSVGGTEAFF. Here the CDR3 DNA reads TGTGTCAGCAGCGTAGGAGGTACTGAAGCTTTCTTT.

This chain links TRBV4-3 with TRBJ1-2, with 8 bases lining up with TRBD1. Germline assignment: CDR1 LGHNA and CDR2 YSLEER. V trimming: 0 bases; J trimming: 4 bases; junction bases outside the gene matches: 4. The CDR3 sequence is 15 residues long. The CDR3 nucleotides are TGCGCCAGCAGCCAAGAGACAGGGGTCCCCTATGGCTACACCTTC. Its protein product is CASSQETGVPYGYTF.

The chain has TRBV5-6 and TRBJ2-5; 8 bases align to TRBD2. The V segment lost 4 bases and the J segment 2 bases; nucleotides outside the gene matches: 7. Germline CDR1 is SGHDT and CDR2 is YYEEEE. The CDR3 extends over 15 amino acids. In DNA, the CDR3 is TGTGCCAGCAGCCATCGGGAGGGACGGCAAGAGACCCAGTACTTC. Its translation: CASSHREGRQETQYF.

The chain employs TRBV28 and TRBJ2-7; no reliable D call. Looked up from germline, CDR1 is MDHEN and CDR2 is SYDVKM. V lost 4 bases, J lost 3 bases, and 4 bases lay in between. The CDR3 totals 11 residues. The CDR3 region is CASSSFYEQYF. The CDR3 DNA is TGTGCCAGCAGTTCCTTCTACGAGCAGTACTTC.

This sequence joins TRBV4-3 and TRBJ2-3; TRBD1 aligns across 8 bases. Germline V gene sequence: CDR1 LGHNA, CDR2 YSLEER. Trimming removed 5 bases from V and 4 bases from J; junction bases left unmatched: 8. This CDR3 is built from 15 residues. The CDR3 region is CASSESQGGADTQYF. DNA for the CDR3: TGCGCCAGCAGCGAATCACAGGGGGGCGCAGATACGCAGTATTTT.

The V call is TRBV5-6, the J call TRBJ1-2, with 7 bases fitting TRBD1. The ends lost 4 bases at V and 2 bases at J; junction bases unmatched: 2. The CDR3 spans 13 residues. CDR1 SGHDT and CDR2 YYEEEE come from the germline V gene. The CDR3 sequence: CASSQGQNYGYTF. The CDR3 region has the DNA TGTGCCAGCAGCCAGGGACAGAACTATGGCTACACCTTC.

This CDR3 is CASSRERTDTQYF. The CDR3 bases are TGTGCCAGCAGCCGGGAACGCACAGATACGCAGTATTTT. The chain is built from TRBV7-3 and TRBJ2-3; tentative D call: TRBD2 (5 bases). Deletions cut 5 bases from V and 1 base from J, with 7 bases between. In germline, CDR1 is SGHTA, CDR2 FQGTGA. The CDR3 length is 13 residues.

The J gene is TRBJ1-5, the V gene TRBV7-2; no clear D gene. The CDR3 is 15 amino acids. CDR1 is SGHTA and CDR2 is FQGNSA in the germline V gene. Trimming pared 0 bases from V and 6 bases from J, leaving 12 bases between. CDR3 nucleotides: TGTGCCAGCAGCTTAGCGCTGAGTAACGGTCAGCCCCAGCATTTT. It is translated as CASSLALSNGQPQHF. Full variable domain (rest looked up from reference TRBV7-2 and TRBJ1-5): GAGVSQSPSNKVTEKGKDVELRCDPISGHTALYWYRQSLGQGLEFLIYFQGNSAPDKSGLPSDRFSAERTGGSVSTLTIQRTQQEDSAVYLCASSLALSNGQPQHFGDGTRLSIL.

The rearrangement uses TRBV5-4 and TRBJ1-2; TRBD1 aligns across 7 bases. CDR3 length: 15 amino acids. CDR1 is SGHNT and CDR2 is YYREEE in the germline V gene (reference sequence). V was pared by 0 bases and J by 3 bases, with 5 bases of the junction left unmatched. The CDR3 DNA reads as TGTGCCAGCAGCTTGGCGGCAGGGGGTCACTATGGCTACACCTTC. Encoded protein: CASSLAAGGHYGYTF.

This chain's CDR3 is CASSRQGIANYGYTF. For the CDR3, the DNA is TGTGCCAGCAGCCGACAGGGGATAGCTAACTATGGCTACACCTTC. The chain employs TRBV7-9 and TRBJ1-2; 8 bases match TRBD1. Germline trimming cut 5 bases from V and 0 bases from J; bases unmatched to any gene: 5. The CDR3 consists of 15 residues. Germline V gene data show CDR1 as SEHNR and CDR2 as FQNEAQ (reference sequence).

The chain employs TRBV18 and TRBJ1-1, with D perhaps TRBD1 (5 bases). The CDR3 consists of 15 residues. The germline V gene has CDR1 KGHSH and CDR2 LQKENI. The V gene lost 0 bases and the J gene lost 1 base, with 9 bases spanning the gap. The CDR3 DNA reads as TGTGCCAGCTCACCACCAGGGGCAACGAACACTGAAGCTTTCTTT. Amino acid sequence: CASSPPGATNTEAFF. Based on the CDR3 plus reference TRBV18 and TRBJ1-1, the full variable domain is NAGVMQNPRHLVRRRGQEARLRCSPMKGHSHVYWYRQLPEEGLKFMVYLQKENIIDESGMPKERFSAEFPKEGPSILRIQQVVRGDSAAYFCASSPPGATNTEAFFGQGTRLTVV.

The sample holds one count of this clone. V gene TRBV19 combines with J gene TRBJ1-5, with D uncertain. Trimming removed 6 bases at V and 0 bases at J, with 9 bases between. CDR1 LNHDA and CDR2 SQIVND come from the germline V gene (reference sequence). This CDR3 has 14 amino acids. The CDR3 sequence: CASRWQYSNQPQHF. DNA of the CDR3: TGTGCCAGTAGATGGCAGTATAGCAATCAGCCCCAGCATTTT.

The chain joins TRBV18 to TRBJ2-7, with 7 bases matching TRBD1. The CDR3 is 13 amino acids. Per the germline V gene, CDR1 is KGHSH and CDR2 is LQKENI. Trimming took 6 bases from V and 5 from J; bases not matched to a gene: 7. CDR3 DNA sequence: TGTGCCAGCTCGCCGACAGGGATCAACGAGCAGTACTTC. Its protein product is CASSPTGINEQYF.

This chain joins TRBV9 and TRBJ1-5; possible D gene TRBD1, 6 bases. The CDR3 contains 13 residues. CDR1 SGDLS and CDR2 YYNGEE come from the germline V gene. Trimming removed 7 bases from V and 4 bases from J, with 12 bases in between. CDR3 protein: CASGAGVNQPQHF. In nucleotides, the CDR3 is TGTGCCAGCGGGGCAGGGGTAAATCAGCCCCAGCATTTT.

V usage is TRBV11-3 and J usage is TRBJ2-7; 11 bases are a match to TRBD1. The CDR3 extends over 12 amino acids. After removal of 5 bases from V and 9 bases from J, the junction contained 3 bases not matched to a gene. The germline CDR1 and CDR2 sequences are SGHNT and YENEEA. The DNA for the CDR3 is TGTGCCAGCAGCCCCGGACAGGGGGCGCAGTACTTC. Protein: CASSPGQGAQYF.

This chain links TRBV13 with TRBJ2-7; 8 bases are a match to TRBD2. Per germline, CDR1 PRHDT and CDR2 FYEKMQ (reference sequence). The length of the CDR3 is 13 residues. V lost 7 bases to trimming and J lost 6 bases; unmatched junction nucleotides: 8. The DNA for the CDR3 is TGTGCCAGCATGGTGCGGGGGGCATCCGAGCAGTACTTC. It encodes CASMVRGASEQYF.

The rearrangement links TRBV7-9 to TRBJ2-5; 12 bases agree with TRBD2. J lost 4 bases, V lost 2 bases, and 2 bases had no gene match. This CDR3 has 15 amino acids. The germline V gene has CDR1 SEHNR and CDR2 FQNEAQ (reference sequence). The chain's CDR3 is CASSLTSGGPETQYF. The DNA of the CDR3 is TGTGCCAGCAGCTTAACTAGCGGGGGGCCAGAGACCCAGTACTTC.

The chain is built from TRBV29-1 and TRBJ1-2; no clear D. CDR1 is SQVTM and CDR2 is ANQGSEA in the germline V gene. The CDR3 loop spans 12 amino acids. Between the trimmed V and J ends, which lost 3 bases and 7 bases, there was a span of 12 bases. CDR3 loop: CSVDENLSGYTF. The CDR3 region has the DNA TGCAGCGTTGACGAGAACCTATCTGGCTACACCTTC.

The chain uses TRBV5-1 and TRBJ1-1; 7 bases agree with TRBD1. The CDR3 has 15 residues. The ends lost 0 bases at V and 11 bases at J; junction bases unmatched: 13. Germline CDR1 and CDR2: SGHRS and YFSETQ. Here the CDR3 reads CASSLAELRGQGAFF. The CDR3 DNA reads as TGCGCCAGCAGCTTGGCCGAATTGAGGGGGCAAGGGGCTTTCTTT.

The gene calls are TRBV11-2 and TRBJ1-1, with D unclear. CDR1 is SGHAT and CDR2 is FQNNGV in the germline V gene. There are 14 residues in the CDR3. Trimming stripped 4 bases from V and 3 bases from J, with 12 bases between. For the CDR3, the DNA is TGTGCCAGCAGCTCTGAAGGCGGTCACACTGAAGCTTTCTTT. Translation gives CASSSEGGHTEAFF.

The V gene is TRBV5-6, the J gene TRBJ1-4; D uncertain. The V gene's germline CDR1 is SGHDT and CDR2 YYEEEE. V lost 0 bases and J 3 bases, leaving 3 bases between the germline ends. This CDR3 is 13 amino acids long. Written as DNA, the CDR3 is TGTGCCAGCAGCTTGGTCTCTAATGAAAAACTGTTTTTT. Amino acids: CASSLVSNEKLFF.

The CDR3 nucleotides are TGTGCCAGCAGTTTAATACAGGACTCCTACGAGCAGTACTTC. Protein: CASSLIQDSYEQYF. The chain has TRBV27 and TRBJ2-7; tentative D call: TRBD1 (5 bases). This CDR3 spans 14 amino acids. Trimming removed 2 bases at V and 0 bases at J, with 8 bases between. CDR1 is MNHEY, CDR2 SMNVEV, per germline (reference sequence).

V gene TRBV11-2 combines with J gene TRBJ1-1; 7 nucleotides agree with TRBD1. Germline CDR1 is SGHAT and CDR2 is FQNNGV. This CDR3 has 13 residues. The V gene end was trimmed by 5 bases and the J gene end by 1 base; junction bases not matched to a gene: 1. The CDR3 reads CASSRTGNTEAFF. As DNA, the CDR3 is TGTGCCAGCAGCAGGACAGGGAACACTGAAGCTTTCTTT.

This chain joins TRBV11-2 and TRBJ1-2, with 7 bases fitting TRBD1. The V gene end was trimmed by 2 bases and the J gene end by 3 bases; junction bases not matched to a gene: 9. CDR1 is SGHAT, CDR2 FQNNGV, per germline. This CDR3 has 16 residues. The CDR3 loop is CASSLSETGWHYGYTF. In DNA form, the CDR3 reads TGTGCCAGCAGCTTAAGTGAGACAGGGTGGCACTATGGCTACACCTTC.

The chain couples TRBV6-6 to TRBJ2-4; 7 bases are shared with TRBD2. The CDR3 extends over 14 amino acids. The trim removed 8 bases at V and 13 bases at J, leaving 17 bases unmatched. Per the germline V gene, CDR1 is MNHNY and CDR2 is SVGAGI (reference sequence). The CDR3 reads CASRGLAAHNMQYF. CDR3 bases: TGTGCCAGCCGGGGTCTAGCGGCTCACAATATGCAGTACTTC.

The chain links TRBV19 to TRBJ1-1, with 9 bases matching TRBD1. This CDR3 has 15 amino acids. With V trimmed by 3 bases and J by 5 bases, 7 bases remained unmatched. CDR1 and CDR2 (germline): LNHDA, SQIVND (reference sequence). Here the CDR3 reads CASSIVQGARTEAFF. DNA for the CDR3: TGTGCCAGTAGTATCGTACAGGGGGCGCGGACTGAAGCTTTCTTT. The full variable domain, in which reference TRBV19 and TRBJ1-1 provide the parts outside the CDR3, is DGGITQSPKYLFRKEGQNVTLSCEQNLNHDAMYWYRQDPGQGLRLIYYSQIVNDFQKGDIAEGYSVSREKKESFPLTVTSAQKNPTAFYLCASSIVQGARTEAFFGQGTRLTVV.

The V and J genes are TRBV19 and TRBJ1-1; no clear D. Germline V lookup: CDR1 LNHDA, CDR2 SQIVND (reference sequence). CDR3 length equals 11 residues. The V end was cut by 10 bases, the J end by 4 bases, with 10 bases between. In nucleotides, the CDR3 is TGTGCCACCAACCCCGGCACTGAAGCTTTCTTT. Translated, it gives CATNPGTEAFF.

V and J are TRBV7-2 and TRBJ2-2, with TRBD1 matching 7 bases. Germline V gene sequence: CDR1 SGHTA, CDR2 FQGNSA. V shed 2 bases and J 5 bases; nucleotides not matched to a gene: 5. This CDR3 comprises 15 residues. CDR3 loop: CASSLRQGVTGELFF. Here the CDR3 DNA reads TGTGCCAGCAGCTTAAGACAGGGCGTAACCGGGGAGCTGTTTTTT.

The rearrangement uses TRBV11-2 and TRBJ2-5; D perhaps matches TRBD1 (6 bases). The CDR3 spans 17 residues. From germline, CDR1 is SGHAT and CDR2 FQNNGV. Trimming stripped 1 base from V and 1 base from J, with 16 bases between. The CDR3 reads CASSLGGGRGPQETQYF. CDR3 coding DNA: TGTGCCAGCAGCTTAGGTGGCGGCAGGGGTCCCCAAGAGACCCAGTACTTC.

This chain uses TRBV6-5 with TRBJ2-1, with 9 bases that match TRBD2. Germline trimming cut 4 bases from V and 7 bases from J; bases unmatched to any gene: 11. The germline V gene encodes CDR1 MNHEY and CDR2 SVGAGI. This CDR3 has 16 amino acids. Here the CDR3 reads CASSWVAGASRNEQFF. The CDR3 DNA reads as TGTGCCAGCAGTTGGGTAGCGGGGGCGTCTCGAAATGAGCAGTTCTTC.